Following are 21 T cell receptor beta chains from one sample sequenced in a study of blood T cell repertoires in COVID-19. The repertoire was sequenced with immunoSEQ multiplex PCR; TCRdb's copy has only in-frame clones and lacks some. The table includes 250,000 to 300,000 clones, about 76% detected once. Material: peripheral blood. Receptor source: a woman aged 55-69 years with active or convalescent COVID-19.

V usage is TRBV21-1 and J usage is TRBJ2-7; the D call TRBD2 from the table was never checked on the DNA. TRBV21-1 is flagged as a pseudogene. This CDR3 spans 22 amino acids. The CDR3 nucleotides are TGTGCCAGCAGCAAAACCCCTCCGAGGCAAGCGGGGGGCTTTAAGAGCTCCTACGAGCAGTACTTC. Protein product: CASSKTPPRQAGGFKSSYEQYF.

This clone was found once. The rearrangement links TRBV30 to TRBJ2-5, with 9 bases fitting TRBD2. From germline, CDR1 is GTSNPN and CDR2 SVGIG (reference sequence). CDR3 length equals 14 residues. V trimming: 4 bases; J trimming: 5 bases; junction bases outside the gene matches: 8. The CDR3 DNA follows: TGTGCCTGGATTGGAGCGGGGGGCCCCGAGACCCAGTACTTC. Translated, it gives CAWIGAGGPETQYF.

The rearrangement joins TRBV10-2 to TRBJ1-1; TRBD1 matches 8 bases. The CDR3 consists of 16 residues. The V segment lost 6 bases and the J segment 0 bases; nucleotides outside the gene matches: 9. The germline V gene encodes CDR1 WSHSY and CDR2 SAAADI. CDR3 DNA: TGCGCCAGCAGCGACACAGGGGGTCTAATGAACACTGAAGCTTTCTTT. It is translated as CASSDTGGLMNTEAFF.

This clone was seen just once. CDR3 nucleotide sequence: TGTGCCAGCAGCTTCCAGGGTATGAACGAGCAGTACTTC. Protein sequence: CASSFQGMNEQYF. The chain recombines TRBV5-4 with TRBJ2-7; D perhaps matches TRBD1 (5 bases). The CDR3 is 13 residues long. Germline CDR1 reads SGHNT; CDR2 reads YYREEE (reference sequence). V was shortened by 2 bases and J by 5 bases, with 11 bases between the two germline ends.

The chain uses TRBV7-3 and TRBJ2-2; 7 bases are a match to TRBD1. The trim removed 2 bases at V and 1 base at J, leaving 4 bases unmatched. The germline CDR1 and CDR2 sequences are SGHTA and FQGTGA. The CDR3 loop spans 16 amino acids. This CDR3 reads CASSLQGVKNTGELFF. In DNA, the CDR3 is TGTGCCAGCAGCTTACAGGGGGTCAAGAACACCGGGGAGCTGTTTTTT.

The DNA for the CDR3 is TGCGCCAGCAGCCACCCCGGGACAGGTACCTACGAGCAGTACTTC. Translating gives CASSHPGTGTYEQYF. V is TRBV4-1 and J is TRBJ2-7; TRBD1 aligns across 8 bases. Germline CDR1 MGHRA, CDR2 YSYEKL. This CDR3 is built from 15 residues. The J segment lost 2 bases and the V segment lost 3 bases, leaving 6 bases of the junction unmatched.

V and J are TRBV19 and TRBJ1-1; D is possibly TRBD1 (6 bases). Looked up from germline, CDR1 is LNHDA and CDR2 is SQIVND (reference sequence). CDR3 length: 13 amino acids. Trimming stripped 4 bases from V and 1 base from J, with 7 bases between. The CDR3, as DNA: TGTGCCAGTAGTAAGGGACAGAACACTGAAGCTTTCTTT. Protein sequence: CASSKGQNTEAFF. Full variable domain (rest looked up from reference TRBV19 and TRBJ1-1): DGGITQSPKYLFRKEGQNVTLSCEQNLNHDAMYWYRQDPGQGLRLIYYSQIVNDFQKGDIAEGYSVSREKKESFPLTVTSAQKNPTAFYLCASSKGQNTEAFFGQGTRLTVV.

The chain combines TRBV6-2 or TRBV6-3 with TRBJ2-7; no clear D gene. V was cut by 0 bases and J by 9 bases, with 12 bases left in between. Germline CDR1 reads MNHEY; CDR2 reads SVGEGT. The CDR3 spans 13 residues. CDR3 sequence reads: CASSYSPDIGQYF. The CDR3, as DNA: TGTGCCAGCAGTTACTCCCCAGACATCGGGCAGTACTTC.

The chain has TRBV30 and TRBJ1-3; weak D call: TRBD1 (6 bases). Trimming took 3 bases from V and 0 from J, leaving 18 bases between them. Germline V gene sequence: CDR1 GTSNPN, CDR2 SVGIG (reference sequence). The CDR3 is 17 amino acids. The CDR3 bases are TGTGCCTGGAGCCTAACAGGGCCGACATCCTCTGGAAACACCATATATTTT. As protein: CAWSLTGPTSSGNTIYF.

This clone has a handful of counts. This chain uses TRBV2 with TRBJ2-1; perhaps TRBD1 as D (6 bases). The CDR3 length is 16 residues. CDR1 is SNHLY, CDR2 FYNNEI, per germline. V was cut by 6 bases and J by 5 bases, with 20 bases left in between. The CDR3 DNA sequence: TGTGCCAGCAGGGGCACAGGGTTTCACGAGGACAATGAGCAGTTCTTC. This translates into CASRGTGFHEDNEQFF. The variable domain in full, with the rest retrieved from reference TRBV2 and TRBJ2-1, is EPEVTQTPSHQVTQMGQEVILRCVPISNHLYFYWYRQILGQKVEFLVSFYNNEISEKSEIFDDQFSVERPDGSNFTLKIRSTKLEDSAMYFCASRGTGFHEDNEQFFGPGTRLTVL.

V and J are TRBV25-1 and TRBJ2-3, with D maybe TRBD2 (6 bases). The CDR3 has 16 residues. V shed 3 bases and J shed 0 bases, with 13 bases lying between them. In germline, CDR1 is MGHDK, CDR2 SYGVNS. In DNA, the CDR3 is TGTGCCAGCAGTGATGGAGGGGCTCCTAGCACAGATACGCAGTATTTT. Encoded protein: CASSDGGAPSTDTQYF.

The chain links TRBV7-9 to TRBJ2-2; 8 nucleotides line up with TRBD1. V trimming: 6 bases; J trimming: 7 bases; junction bases outside the gene matches: 7. In germline, CDR1 is SEHNR, CDR2 FQNEAQ (reference sequence). There are 14 residues in the CDR3. CDR3 DNA sequence: TGTGCCAGCAGGGAGACAGGGGCGGACGGGGAGCTGTTTTTT. This sequence encodes CASRETGADGELFF. Full variable domain (remainder filled in from reference TRBV7-9 and TRBJ2-2): DTGVSQNPRHKITKRGQNVTFRCDPISEHNRLYWYRQTLGQGPEFLTYFQNEAQLEKSRLLSDRFSAERPKGSFSTLEIQRTEQGDSAMYLCASRETGADGELFFGEGSRLTVL.

The chain couples TRBV21-1 to TRBJ2-3; the table's D call of TRBD2 was not tested on the DNA. TRBV21-1 has pseudogene status. The CDR3 extends over 14 amino acids. The chain's CDR3 is CASSNVSSSDTQYF. The DNA for the CDR3 is TGTGCCAGCAGCAATGTTAGCAGCTCAGATACGCAGTATTTT.

The chain carries TRBV9 and TRBJ1-5; TRBD1 matches at 7 bases. The junction had 8 bases not matched to a gene; V was cut back by 0 bases and J by 8 bases. CDR1 and CDR2 (germline): SGDLS, YYNGEE. The CDR3 loop spans 15 amino acids. CDR3: CASSVGTGQGEPQHF. The CDR3 nucleotides are TGTGCCAGCAGCGTAGGGACCGGGCAGGGGGAGCCCCAGCATTTT.

This clone was recorded only once. This rearrangement joins TRBV5-8 to TRBJ1-2, with 8 nucleotides matching TRBD1. The CDR3 extends over 16 amino acids. The trim removed 4 bases at V and 3 bases at J, leaving 11 bases unmatched. In germline, CDR1 is SGHTS, CDR2 YDEGEE. The CDR3 nucleotides read TGTGCCAGCAGCAGGCAGGGGGCGCGAATGGACTATGGCTACACCTTC. It yields the protein CASSRQGARMDYGYTF.

J is TRBJ1-2 and V is TRBV4-3, with D unresolved. Trimming cost V 3 bases and J 3 bases, with 8 bases left between them. CDR3 length equals 13 residues. Germline V gives CDR1 LGHNA, CDR2 YSLEER. The CDR3 nucleotides are TGCGCCAGCAGCCATGCCCAGGACTATGGCTACACCTTC. Residues: CASSHAQDYGYTF.

This rearrangement joins TRBV12-5 to TRBJ1-2, with 7 bases that match TRBD1. The CDR3 runs 13 residues. V lost 5 bases to trimming and J lost 6 bases; unmatched junction nucleotides: 6. Germline CDR1 and CDR2: LGHNT and FRNRAP. The CDR3 coding sequence is TGTGCTAGTGGTCCATCAGGGGGAAATGGCTACACCTTC. Protein: CASGPSGGNGYTF.

This clone appeared a few times. The V and J genes are TRBV4-2 and TRBJ2-7; 12 bases fit TRBD1. V shed 1 base, J shed 5 bases, and the junction held 9 bases outside the gene matches. Germline values: CDR1 LGHNA, CDR2 YNFKEQ. The CDR3 contains 17 residues. The CDR3 nucleotides read TGTGCCAGCAGCCAAGGCGATGGGGGGACAGGGGGCGACGAGCAGTACTTC. Translating it yields CASSQGDGGTGGDEQYF.

V gene TRBV21-1 combines with J gene TRBJ1-2; the tabulated D call, TRBD1, remains unverified against the DNA. TRBV21-1 is marked as a pseudogene. The CDR3 extends over 11 amino acids. The CDR3 is CFLGQHYGYTF. The CDR3 DNA reads as TGTTTTCTCGGACAGCACTATGGCTACACCTTC.

This clone was recorded a few times. This rearrangement joins TRBV29-1 to TRBJ1-5; D is perhaps TRBD1 (5 bases). Germline V gene sequence: CDR1 SQVTM, CDR2 ANQGSEA. This CDR3 has 13 amino acids. With 5 bases removed from V and 5 bases from J, the gap between germline ends came to 13 bases. CDR3 in DNA: TGCAGCGTTCCGCAGTGGGGGGATCAGCCCCAGCATTTT. It encodes CSVPQWGDQPQHF.

This chain links TRBV7-2 with TRBJ2-5; 9 nucleotides agree with TRBD2. The CDR3 runs 15 residues. Germline CDR1 and CDR2: SGHTA and FQGNSA. V dropped 3 bases and J dropped 2; count of bases not matched to a gene: 4. Here the CDR3 DNA reads TGTGCCAGCAGCTTTTCTAGCGGGGTACAAGAGACCCAGTACTTC. Amino acid sequence: CASSFSSGVQETQYF.